This T cell receptor beta chain is from a study of blood T cell repertoires in COVID-19. Study-level background: PBMCs, B-cell-depleted T cells, or T cells were the source of the cDNA or gDNA that made up the material.

Under the authors' procedure: Estimation of nucleated cell counts was performed using reference gene primer amplification. Using immunoSEQ multiplex PCR, the repertoire was profiled, and TCRdb retains in-frame clones only, with some absent. The D gene and trimming were derived from the DNA, and the V and J assignments and clone size from that table. Of some 180,000 clones listed, less than 85% were seen once; the top ten hold 5.2%. The CDR3 totals 12 residues. V gave up 7 bases and J gave up 5 bases; unmatched junction bases: 4. CDR1 and CDR2 from the germline V gene are SQVTM and ANQGSEA. Participants spanned ages about 18 to 100 years and resided in roughly 26 US areas. Participants were placed into cohorts based on the clinical history they reported.

The chain has TRBV29-1 and TRBJ2-2, with TRBD2 identical over 7 bases. The clonotype was recovered from a woman in her fifties or sixties with acute COVID-19. The sequencing sample was made of PBMCs or T cells enriched from blood (not recorded which). CDR3: CSARLATGELFF. The CDR3 region has the DNA TGCAGCGCTAGACTAGCAACCGGGGAGCTGTTTTTT.